The 21 T cell receptor beta chains below all came from one sample that was sequenced in a study of T cell responses to AZD1222 COVID-19 vaccine (dated by TCRdb to 2020 to 2023). The method behind the library was the immunoSEQ multiplex PCR assay. TCRdb took over this immuneACCESS table, retaining in-frame rearrangements with V and J assigned. Such tables are incomplete; in checked studies, under half of the missing clones stem from an unresolved V gene, and the remainder is unexplained. The sample records about 88,000 clones, roughly nine tenths of which are singletons. The ten top clones hold around 5% of the sample. The sample's time point label is to be understood as: about 28 days (+/-7) after the second vaccine dose. Sample: peripheral blood, taken 28 days after the second AZD1222 dose. Receptors were obtained from an adult who received the AZD1222 COVID-19 vaccine.

The chain employs TRBV5-1 and TRBJ2-1; D is unclear. V was shortened by 4 bases and J by 8 bases, with 19 bases between the two germline ends. From germline, CDR1 is SGHRS and CDR2 YFSETQ. The CDR3 totals 15 residues. CDR3 DNA sequence: TGCGCCAGCAGCCCCTATGGGTATGATTCCGATGAGCAGTTCTTC. This codes for CASSPYGYDSDEQFF.

The CDR3 DNA is TGCGCCAGCAGCCCGGGACCCTCCAATGAGCAGTTCTTC. Its protein product is CASSPGPSNEQFF. This chain links TRBV5-1 with TRBJ2-1; D possibly matches TRBD1 or TRBD2 (5 bases each). Trimming shortened V by 4 bases and J by 6 bases, and 11 bases separated the two germline ends. Germline values: CDR1 SGHRS, CDR2 YFSETQ. CDR3 size: 13 residues. Full variable domain (remainder filled in from reference TRBV5-1 and TRBJ2-1): KAGVTQTPRYLIKTRGQQVTLSCSPISGHRSVSWYQQTPGQGLQFLFEYFSETQRNKGNFPGRFSGRQFSNSRSEMNVSTLELGDSALYLCASSPGPSNEQFFGPGTRLTVL.

The V gene is TRBV29-1, the J gene TRBJ1-2; 10 bases line up with TRBD1. The CDR3 is made up of 14 amino acids. Germline CDR1 and CDR2: SQVTM and ANQGSEA. V trimming: 4 bases; J trimming: 1 base; junction bases outside the gene matches: 3. The CDR3 spells CSVAGQGDNYGYTF. The CDR3 DNA reads as TGCAGCGTTGCCGGACAGGGGGATAACTATGGCTACACCTTC.

This chain connects TRBV5-1 to TRBJ2-2, with TRBD2 identical over 9 bases. The ends lost 2 bases at V and 7 bases at J; junction bases unmatched: 6. This CDR3 has 15 amino acids. Germline CDR1 reads SGHRS; CDR2 reads YFSETQ. The CDR3 bases are TGCGCCAGCAGCTTATCCGGGACTAGCCGCGGGGAGCTGTTTTTT. Protein product: CASSLSGTSRGELFF.

The V and J genes are TRBV6-5 and TRBJ2-1; TRBD2 is a possible D gene (6 bases). The germline V gene encodes CDR1 MNHEY and CDR2 SVGAGI. This CDR3 region has 15 residues. The V and J ends lost 6 bases and 9 bases respectively, with 21 bases between them. CDR3 sequence reads: CASRSGPSFNAEQFF. CDR3 coding DNA: TGTGCCAGCAGGAGCGGGCCCTCTTTCAACGCTGAGCAGTTCTTC.

The gene calls are TRBV3-1 (or the pseudogene TRBV3-2) and TRBJ2-5; 9 positions match TRBD1. The length of the CDR3 is 15 residues. The germline V gene has CDR1 LGHDT and CDR2 YNNKEL (reference sequence). After removal of 0 bases from V and 5 bases from J, the junction contained 4 bases not matched to a gene. The CDR3 coding sequence is TGTGCCAGCAGCCAAGACGGGGACAGGGCTGAGACCCAGTACTTC. It is translated as CASSQDGDRAETQYF.

The rearrangement links TRBV7-9 to TRBJ1-2; weak D call: TRBD1 (6 bases). The V end lost 1 base, the J end lost 8 bases, and 14 bases lay between the germline ends. This CDR3 contains 14 residues. CDR1 SEHNR and CDR2 FQNEAQ come from the germline V gene (reference sequence). The CDR3 here is CASSLEGGGGGYTF. The CDR3 region has the DNA TGTGCCAGCAGCTTAGAAGGAGGGGGTGGAGGCTACACCTTC.

The V and J genes are TRBV7-9 and TRBJ1-2, with D unclear. Germline assignment: CDR1 SEHNR and CDR2 FQNEAQ (reference sequence). The CDR3 consists of 14 residues. Trimming removed 3 bases at V and 0 bases at J, with 8 bases between. The CDR3 DNA sequence: TGTGCCAGCAGCTTGGGAACGGCTAACTATGGCTACACCTTC. Residues: CASSLGTANYGYTF.

The chain uses TRBV30 and TRBJ2-3, with 9 positions matching TRBD2. The CDR3 contains 16 residues. Germline CDR1 GTSNPN, CDR2 SVGIG (reference sequence). Losses at the gene ends were 0 bases for V and 2 bases for J; bases not matched to a gene: 6. CDR3 DNA sequence: TGTGCCTGGAGTGTACTAAGCGGGGGGCCCACAGATACGCAGTATTTT. Its protein is CAWSVLSGGPTDTQYF.

The gene calls are TRBV5-1 and TRBJ2-7; D is undetermined. The ends were cut back, 0 bases at V and 5 bases at J, with 9 bases in the middle. The CDR3 consists of 13 residues. Germline values: CDR1 SGHRS, CDR2 YFSETQ. CDR3 DNA: TGCGCCAGCAGCTTGGTAGCCACCAACGAGCAGTACTTC. It yields the protein CASSLVATNEQYF.

J is TRBJ2-7 and V is TRBV30; D gene ambiguous. The germline V gene encodes CDR1 GTSNPN and CDR2 SVGIG (reference sequence). Deletions cut 2 bases from V and 3 bases from J, with 8 bases between. This CDR3 has 12 residues. In DNA, the CDR3 is TGTGCCTGGAGTAACGGCGGCTACGAGCAGTACTTC. This codes for CAWSNGGYEQYF.

The rearrangement links TRBV3-1 (or the pseudogene TRBV3-2) to TRBJ2-3; D is unclear. Trimming took 1 base from V and 0 from J, leaving 5 bases between them. The CDR3 contains 14 residues. CDR1 LGHDT and CDR2 YNNKEL come from the germline V gene (reference sequence). The CDR3 reads CASSQAHSTDTQYF. In DNA, the CDR3 is TGTGCCAGCAGCCAAGCACACAGCACAGATACGCAGTATTTT.

V is TRBV18 and J is TRBJ1-2; no clear D. CDR3 length: 15 amino acids. Between the trimmed V and J ends, which lost 3 bases and 0 bases, there was a span of 11 bases. Germline V gives CDR1 KGHSH, CDR2 LQKENI. In nucleotides, the CDR3 is TGTGCCAGCTCACCTCAGGAAACTTCTAACTATGGCTACACCTTC. Translated: CASSPQETSNYGYTF. The full variable domain, in which reference TRBV18 and TRBJ1-2 provide the parts outside the CDR3, is NAGVMQNPRHLVRRRGQEARLRCSPMKGHSHVYWYRQLPEEGLKFMVYLQKENIIDESGMPKERFSAEFPKEGPSILRIQQVVRGDSAAYFCASSPQETSNYGYTFGSGTRLTVV.

The gene calls are TRBV6-4 and TRBJ1-1; the D gene is possibly TRBD1 (5 bases). Germline V gene lookup returns CDR1 MRHNA and CDR2 SNTAGT. V was clipped by 4 bases and J by 1 base, with 7 bases between them. The CDR3 has 13 amino acids. The CDR3 protein is CASSAQANTEAFF. The CDR3 region has the DNA TGTGCCAGCAGTGCACAGGCGAACACTGAAGCTTTCTTT.

The V gene is TRBV6-5, the J gene TRBJ1-1, with D possibly matching TRBD1 (6 bases). Trimming removed 10 bases from V and 3 bases from J, with 15 bases in between. The CDR3 contains 13 residues. Germline V gene sequence: CDR1 MNHEY, CDR2 SVGAGI. The CDR3 DNA reads as TGTGCCACCGGGGGGCTTGTGGACACTGAAGCTTTCTTT. It translates to CATGGLVDTEAFF.

This chain links TRBV6-1 with TRBJ2-7, with a weak D call TRBD1 (6 bases). V lost 0 bases to trimming and J lost 3 bases, with 12 bases between them. Germline CDR1 reads MNHNS; CDR2 reads SASEGT. This CDR3 has 15 amino acids. This chain's CDR3 is CASSEASNRVYEQYF. The CDR3 nucleotides are TGTGCCAGCAGTGAAGCGTCCAACAGGGTCTACGAGCAGTACTTC.

The CDR3: CASTGQSPGELFF. In DNA form, the CDR3 reads TGTGCCAGCACCGGACAGTCCCCCGGGGAGCTGTTTTTT. The chain employs TRBV12-3 or TRBV12-4 and TRBJ2-2; possibly TRBD1 for D (6 bases). V lost 7 bases, J lost 6 bases, and 12 bases lay in between. The CDR3 is 13 amino acids.

This sequence joins TRBV4-1 and TRBJ2-7; 11 bases map to TRBD2. The length of the CDR3 is 18 residues. Germline CDR1 reads MGHRA; CDR2 reads YSYEKL. With 6 bases clipped from V and 5 bases from J, the junction kept 18 bases outside the gene matches. The CDR3 protein is CASSPTPQGTSGLNEQYF. In DNA, the CDR3 is TGCGCCAGCAGTCCGACCCCGCAGGGGACTAGCGGACTCAACGAGCAGTACTTC.

The chain is built from TRBV9 and TRBJ1-2, with D unresolved. Germline V gene data show CDR1 as SGDLS and CDR2 as YYNGEE. The V and J ends lost 0 bases and 5 bases respectively, with 11 bases between them. CDR3 length: 14 amino acids. CDR3 coding DNA: TGTGCCAGCAGCGTAGTAAACACCCTTTATGGCTACACCTTC. Protein product: CASSVVNTLYGYTF.

The chain recombines TRBV10-2 with TRBJ1-2; 9 bases are a match to TRBD1. Germline V gene data show CDR1 as WSHSY and CDR2 as SAAADI. The junction had 4 bases not matched to a gene; V was cut back by 4 bases and J by 1 base. This CDR3 is 15 amino acids long. The CDR3: CASSGTGGINYGYTF. The CDR3 nucleotides read TGCGCCAGCAGTGGAACAGGGGGCATTAACTATGGCTACACCTTC.

The chain joins TRBV7-6 to TRBJ2-1; 8 nucleotides align to TRBD2. CDR1 is SGHVS and CDR2 is FNYEAQ in the germline V gene. The CDR3 totals 16 residues. Trimming took 1 base from V and 8 from J; bases not matched to a gene: 10. The CDR3 loop reads CASSLVAERGWDEQFF. CDR3 coding DNA: TGTGCCAGCAGCTTAGTTGCAGAGCGGGGGTGGGATGAGCAGTTCTTC.